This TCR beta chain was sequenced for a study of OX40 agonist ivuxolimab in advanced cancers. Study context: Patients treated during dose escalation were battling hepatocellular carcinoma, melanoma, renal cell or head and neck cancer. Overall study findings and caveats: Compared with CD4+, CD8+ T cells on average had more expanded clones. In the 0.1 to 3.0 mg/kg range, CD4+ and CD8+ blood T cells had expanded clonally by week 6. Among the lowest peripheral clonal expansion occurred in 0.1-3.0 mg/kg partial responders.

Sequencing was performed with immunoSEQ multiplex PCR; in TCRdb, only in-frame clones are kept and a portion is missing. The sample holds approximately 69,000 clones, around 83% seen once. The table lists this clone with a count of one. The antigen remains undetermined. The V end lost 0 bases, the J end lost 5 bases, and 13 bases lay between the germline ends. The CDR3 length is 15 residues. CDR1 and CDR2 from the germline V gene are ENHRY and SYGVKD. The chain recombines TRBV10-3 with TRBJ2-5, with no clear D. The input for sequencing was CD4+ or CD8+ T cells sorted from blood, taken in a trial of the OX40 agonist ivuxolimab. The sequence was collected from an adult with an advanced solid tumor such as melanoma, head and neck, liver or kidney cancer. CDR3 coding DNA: TGTGCCATCAGTGAGTCGGGCCGGGTGGAGGAGACCCAGTACTTC. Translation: CAISESGRVEETQYF.